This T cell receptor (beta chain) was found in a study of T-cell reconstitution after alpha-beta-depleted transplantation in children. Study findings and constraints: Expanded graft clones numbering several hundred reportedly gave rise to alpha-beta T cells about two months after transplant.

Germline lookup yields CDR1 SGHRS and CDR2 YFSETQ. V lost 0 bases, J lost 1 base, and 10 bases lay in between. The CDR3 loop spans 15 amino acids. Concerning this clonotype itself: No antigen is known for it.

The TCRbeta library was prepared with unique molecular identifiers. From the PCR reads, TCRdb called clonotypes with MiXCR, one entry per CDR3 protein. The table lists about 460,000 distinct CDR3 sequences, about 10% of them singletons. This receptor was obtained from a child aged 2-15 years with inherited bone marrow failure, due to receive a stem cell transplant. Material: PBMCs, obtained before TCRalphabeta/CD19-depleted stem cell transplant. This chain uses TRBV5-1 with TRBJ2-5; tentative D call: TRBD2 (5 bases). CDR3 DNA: TGCGCCAGCAGCTTGGTGTCTCTAGCCCAAGAGACCCAGTACTTC. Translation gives CASSLVSLAQETQYF.